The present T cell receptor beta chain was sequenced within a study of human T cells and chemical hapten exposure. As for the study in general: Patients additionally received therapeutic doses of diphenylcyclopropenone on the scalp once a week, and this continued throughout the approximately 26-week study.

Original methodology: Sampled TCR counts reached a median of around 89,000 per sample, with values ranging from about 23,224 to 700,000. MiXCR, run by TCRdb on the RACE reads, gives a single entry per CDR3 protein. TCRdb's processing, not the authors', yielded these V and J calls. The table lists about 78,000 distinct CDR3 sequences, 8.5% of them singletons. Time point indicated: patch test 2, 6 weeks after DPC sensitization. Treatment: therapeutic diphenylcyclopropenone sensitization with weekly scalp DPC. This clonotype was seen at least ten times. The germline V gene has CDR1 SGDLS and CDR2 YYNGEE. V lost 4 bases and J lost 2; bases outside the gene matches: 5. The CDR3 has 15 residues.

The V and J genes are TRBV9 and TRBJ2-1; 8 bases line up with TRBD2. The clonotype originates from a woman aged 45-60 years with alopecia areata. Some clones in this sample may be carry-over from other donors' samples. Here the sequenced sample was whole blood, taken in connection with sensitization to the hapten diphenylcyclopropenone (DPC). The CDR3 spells CASSPGTSAYNEQFF. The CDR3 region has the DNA TGTGCCAGCAGCCCCGGGACTAGTGCCTACAATGAGCAGTTCTTC.